The T cell receptor beta chain described here comes from a study of cytomegalovirus exposure and HLA in healthy donors. Points from the study as a whole: A list of around 150 TCR beta chains associated with cytomegalovirus was given. Some highly shared sequence variants likely arose as a pipeline artifact.

The CDR3 has 17 amino acids. V was pared by 0 bases and J by 0 bases, with 13 bases between. Per the germline V gene, CDR1 is SGDLS and CDR2 is YYNGEE. With 60 Vbeta and 13 Jbeta primers, the PCR was carried out. Profiling relied on immunoSEQ multiplex PCR, and the TCRdb table lists in-frame clones only, not all of them. Seen here are approximately 150,000 clones, approximately 85% observed once, and the top ten hold 4.8%. Worth noting for this clone: Its cognate antigen is unknown.

Sequencing input: PBMCs. The chain couples TRBV9 to TRBJ1-3; D possibly corresponds to TRBD1 (5 bases). The sequence was collected from a girl aged 5-17 years in good health and CMV-seropositive. The CDR3 spells CASSVARGGSSGNTIYF. The CDR3 DNA is TGTGCCAGCAGCGTAGCCCGGGGGGGTTCCTCTGGAAACACCATATATTTT.